What follows are 5 T cell receptor beta chains derived from one specimen sequenced in a study of T cell responses to AZD1222 COVID-19 vaccine. Sequenced by immunoSEQ multiplex PCR; TCRdb stores in-frame clones only, minus some. The sample has about 120,000 clones; 75% to 95% are singletons. The material sequenced was peripheral blood, taken 28 days after the second dose of the MenACWY control vaccine. The receptor set was obtained from an adult who received the MenACWY meningococcal vaccine as a control.

This clone has just one count. The V gene is TRBV25-1, the J gene TRBJ2-1; the D gene is possibly TRBD1 (5 bases). The V and J ends lost 5 bases and 9 bases respectively, with 8 bases between them. Germline CDR1 MGHDK, CDR2 SYGVNS. The CDR3 covers 11 residues. CDR3 sequence reads: CASSWGAEQFF. In DNA, the CDR3 is TGTGCCAGCAGTTGGGGCGCTGAGCAGTTCTTC.

This chain joins TRBV6-6 and TRBJ2-7; D remains unclear. Per the germline V gene, CDR1 is MNHNY and CDR2 is SVGAGI (reference sequence). With 0 bases removed from V and 6 bases from J, the gap between germline ends came to 12 bases. The CDR3 length is 14 residues. The CDR3 region is CASSYSETLGEQYF. The CDR3 DNA reads as TGTGCCAGCAGTTACTCCGAGACTTTAGGCGAGCAGTACTTC.

The chain links TRBV6-1 to TRBJ2-7, with TRBD2 matching 8 bases. Losses at the gene ends were 0 bases for V and 7 bases for J; bases not matched to a gene: 20. CDR3 size: 19 residues. Per germline, CDR1 MNHNS and CDR2 SASEGT. The CDR3 DNA sequence: TGTGCCAGCAGTGAAGCGCGGCGGGCGGGATACGGGAGGGCCGGTGAGCAGTACTTC. It encodes CASSEARRAGYGRAGEQYF.

V is TRBV27 and J is TRBJ2-3, with 13 bases aligning to TRBD2. Unmatched junction bases numbered 4, after V lost 5 bases and J lost 2 bases. CDR1 is MNHEY, CDR2 SMNVEV, per germline (reference sequence). This CDR3 region has 16 residues. The CDR3 sequence is CASSRLAGGLTDTQYF. The CDR3 DNA follows: TGTGCCAGCAGTAGACTAGCGGGGGGACTCACAGATACGCAGTATTTT.

The V gene is TRBV7-2, the J gene TRBJ2-2; 10 bases fit TRBD1. This CDR3 is 14 amino acids long. V lost 8 bases, J lost 7 bases, and 7 bases stayed unmatched. Per the germline V gene, CDR1 is SGHTA and CDR2 is FQGNSA. In nucleotides, the CDR3 is TGTGCCAGCGGAGACAGGGGGCGATTCGGGGAGCTGTTTTTT. The encoded protein is CASGDRGRFGELFF.